This T cell receptor (beta chain) was found in a study of T-cell reconstitution after alpha-beta-depleted transplantation in children. Findings and limits, study-wide: At the one-year point after transplant, T-cell counts and TCRbeta diversity were found to come mostly from T cells that had been newly produced.

Germline V CDR1 and CDR2: LGHDT, YNNKEL (reference sequence). The CDR3 covers 15 residues. The V end was cut by 3 bases, the J end by 7 bases, with 17 bases between. Remarks on this clonotype: Its antigen is not known.

Library preparation (for TCRbeta) was performed with unique molecular identifiers. One entry per CDR3 protein results from TCRdb running MiXCR on the PCR reads. The table includes 300,000 to 400,000 distinct CDR3 sequences, roughly 16% detected once. The specimen comprised PBMCs, mostly from graft donor cells, sampled 360 days after TCRalphabeta/CD19-depleted stem cell transplant. The TCR sequence derives from a male patient aged 2-15 years who had a stem cell transplant for acute lymphoblastic leukemia, so the T cells may come from the graft donor. The chain recombines TRBV3-1 with TRBJ2-3; D gene uncertain. In DNA form, the CDR3 reads TGTGCCAGCAGCCAGGACCTTACTGGGATTAATACGCAGTATTTT. Encoded protein: CASSQDLTGINTQYF.